Described below is a single T cell receptor beta chain sequence and its context. This sample was included in a study of shared clonotypes between healthy human individuals. Data came from immunoSEQ multiplex PCR; TCRdb stores just in-frame clones and leaves some out. The sample holds over 400,000 clones; more than 95% are singletons and the top ten take about 0.064%. The sample consisted of naive CD4+ T cells sorted from blood. Subset of the sample: CD45RA+ positively selected. The clonotype originates from a woman aged 25 to 45 in good health.

The CDR3 DNA is TGCGCCAGCAGCTTGCTATTCGGGGTCTCTGGGGCCAACGTCCTGACTTTC. Translated: CASSLLFGVSGANVLTF. The rearrangement joins TRBV5-1 to TRBJ2-6; a weak D match, TRBD2 (5 bases). CDR1 and CDR2 from the germline V gene are SGHRS and YFSETQ. The V and J ends lost 1 base and 0 bases respectively, with 11 bases between them. This CDR3 contains 17 residues. The entire variable domain, with the rest obtained from reference TRBV5-1 and TRBJ2-6, is as follows: KAGVTQTPRYLIKTRGQQVTLSCSPISGHRSVSWYQQTPGQGLQFLFEYFSETQRNKGNFPGRFSGRQFSNSRSEMNVSTLELGDSALYLCASSLLFGVSGANVLTFGAGSRLTVL.